The text below deals with one T cell receptor (beta chain). The antigen is not known. The data originate from a study of multiple sclerosis patients with progressive multifocal leukoencephalopathy. Study observations and caveats: Less diverse TRB repertoires were suggested in most PML patients. Clones expanded at PML were already present before and during natalizumab.

The assay was immunoSEQ multiplex PCR, and TCRdb's table has in-frame clones only and misses some. The table lists 25,000 to 30,000 clones, around 89% of them singletons. Time point of the sample: before natalizumab initiation. The T0 samples predate the first natalizumab infusion. V was clipped by 5 bases and J by 7 bases, with 27 bases between them. This CDR3 comprises 17 residues. Germline lookup yields CDR1 SEHNR and CDR2 FQNEAQ (reference sequence). V is TRBV7-9 and J is TRBJ2-7; a possible D gene is TRBD1 (7 bases). The clonotype originates from a human donor with multiple sclerosis. Sequencing was done on a sample of PBMCs. DNA of the CDR3: TGTGCCAGCAGCCTTAGTTTGATGCCAGGGGGGTTGTATGAGCAGTACTTC. It translates to CASSLSLMPGGLYEQYF.